This T cell receptor (beta chain) comes out of a study of beta chain features in type 1 diabetes. The authors obtained over 95% purity in all sorted populations. Germline V gives CDR1 MNHNY, CDR2 SVGAGI (reference sequence). The CDR3 totals 13 residues. Trimming stripped 10 bases from V and 4 bases from J, with 14 bases between. The isolated RNA, all of it, was reverse transcribed, so expressed TCRB transcripts were what got sequenced. There were 3 million to 4 million reads on average in the naive, central memory and regulatory T cell samples. Repertoires were generated with immunoSEQ multiplex PCR, while TCRdb's copy carries only in-frame clones and drops some. The sample carries 400,000 or so clones, around 12% recorded once. General study findings and limits: The naive, central memory and Treg TCRB repertoires of patients appeared to be more similar to one another than those of healthy donors. The study found fewer insertions and more deletions at VDJ junctions in type 1 diabetes patients. All four CD4+ subsets from Type 1 diabetes patients carried moderately but significantly shorter TCRB CDR3s.

This clone showed up just a few times. The antigen is not known. The receptor was derived from a young woman with type 1 diabetes. Sequencing was performed on naive CD4+ T cells from blood. The chain has TRBV6-6 and TRBJ2-1; weak D call: TRBD2 (5 bases). The CDR3 nucleotides read TGTGCCACCGGGGTACTAGGATACAATGAGCAGTTCTTC. Encoded protein: CATGVLGYNEQFF.